These T cell receptor beta chains were read from a single sample in a study of blood T cell repertoires in COVID-19. Clones were read by immunoSEQ multiplex PCR, and TCRdb kept only the in-frame ones, dropping some. The table has approximately 51,000 clones, 86% seen once; the top ten hold about 5%. Sequencing input: peripheral blood. These receptors all come from a man aged 35 to 55 with active COVID-19. Each CDR3 is given with its conserved first and last residue. The D gene is left open where the match is weak. Size is stated for part of the rows, as once, few or many counts, or as a class when the clone is expanded.

d_call j_call v_call clone_size cdr3_aa
- TRBJ1-5 TRBV4-2 - CASSLSNQPQHF
- TRBJ2-1 TRBV28 - CASSPTRASSYNEQFF
TRBD1 TRBJ1-5 TRBV2 few CASRAGTGGKPQHF
- TRBJ2-1 TRBV6-5 - CASRAVNEQFF
TRBD2 TRBJ2-5 TRBV19 - CASSKEAGDAETQYF
- TRBJ2-3 TRBV11-2 - CASSPRGAPDTQYF
- TRBJ1-1 TRBV18 - CASSPLGGVGPMNTEAFF
- TRBJ2-3 TRBV11-2 - CASSLDQLDRQYF
- TRBJ2-2 TRBV11-1 once CASSKTVPGELFF
- TRBJ1-2 TRBV6-5 - CASTEDWGYGYTF
TRBD2 TRBJ2-1 TRBV6-6 once CASGGVLAEQFF
TRBD1 TRBJ2-1 TRBV5-6 - CASSLDRGARSYNEQFF
- TRBJ2-1 TRBV28 - CASREGYNEQFF
TRBD1 TRBJ1-5 TRBV10-3 - CAISLGQDGNQPQHF
- TRBJ1-1 TRBV14 - CASSHAGQAFF
- TRBJ1-2 TRBV11-2 once CASSFLTGYGYTF
- TRBJ1-3 TRBV15 - CATSRARGSGNTIYF
- TRBJ2-3 TRBV29-1 - CSAPGLYTDTQYF
- TRBJ1-1 TRBV30 - CALKAGLDLTEAFF
- TRBJ1-5 TRBV14 few CASSQDHNQPQHF
TRBD1 TRBJ1-2 TRBV6-4 few CASSGIRTGLYYGYTF
- TRBJ1-5 TRBV12-3/TRBV12-4 - CASNTWGDQPQHF
- TRBJ1-2 TRBV4-1 - CASTPLYYNNYGYTF
TRBD2 TRBJ2-3 TRBV7-9 - CASSVGLETDTQYF
- TRBJ2-1 TRBV9 - CASSVSGSLDEQFF
- TRBJ1-2 TRBV19 - CAASAANYGYTF
TRBD1 TRBJ1-3 TRBV5-8 - CASSAGQGAYSGNTIYF
- TRBJ1-1 TRBV29-1 - CSVSEGLNTEAFF
- TRBJ1-2 TRBV4-1 - CASSQAGRGFANYGYTF
- TRBJ1-5 TRBV10-3 - CAISEEGTAPNQPQHF
TRBD2 TRBJ2-3 TRBV2 - CASGVSGFPTDTQYF
- TRBJ1-5 TRBV9 once CASSVGGDSNQPQHF
- TRBJ1-1 TRBV6-4 - CASSDGRNTEAFF
- TRBJ2-6 TRBV18 - CASSPFFNPPYAGANVLTF
TRBD1 TRBJ2-3 TRBV29-1 - CSGTPGQGTDTQYF
- TRBJ1-6 TRBV30 - CAWSVPGQRNNSPLHF
TRBD2 TRBJ2-1 TRBV6-5 once CASSYAGLAPYNEQFF
- TRBJ2-1 TRBV27 once CASTRLGPLSGRNEQFF
TRBD1 TRBJ1-5 TRBV6-5 once CASSFRDSNQPQHF
TRBD2 TRBJ2-7 TRBV28 - CASSLEFGGQRAGVKSEQYF
- TRBJ2-2 TRBV5-4 - CASRGSGPTAGELFF
TRBD2 TRBJ2-1 TRBV10-2 - CASSESLAGGNEQFF
TRBD2 TRBJ2-1 TRBV24-1 - CASSSGRLNEQFF
- TRBJ1-1 TRBV10-3 - CAISQGQLNTEAFF
- TRBJ2-1 TRBV10-3 - CAISGGQDSYNEQFF
- TRBJ2-2 TRBV14 - CASSQLDTKDTGELFF
TRBD1 TRBJ2-7 TRBV27 - CASSSSTGGGYEQYF
- TRBJ1-2 TRBV28 once CASSLDLYGYTF
- TRBJ1-6 TRBV30 - CAWSVGEGRDSYNSPLHF
TRBD1 TRBJ2-1 TRBV5-1 - CASSFTRPGQGPYNEQFF
- TRBJ1-2 TRBV28 - CASSRGNPGSYGYTF
- TRBJ1-1 TRBV7-9 - CASSSRGSAFF
- TRBJ1-5 TRBV6-2/TRBV6-3 - CASSSHNQPQHF
- TRBJ1-1 TRBV12-3/TRBV12-4 few CASSRTRGTEAFF
- TRBJ1-5 TRBV19 - CASSTERYQPQHF